Below are 5 T cell receptor beta chains sequenced from a single sample in a study of blood T cell repertoires in COVID-19. Method: immunoSEQ multiplex PCR; TCRdb's copy keeps in-frame clones and lacks some. Of approximately 480,000 clones listed, roughly nine tenths are singletons. Sequencing was done on a sample of PBMCs or T cells enriched from blood (not recorded which). The receptors stem from a woman aged 18-30 years who had recovered from COVID-19.

V and J are TRBV30 and TRBJ1-2; 9 bases line up with TRBD1. The CDR3 length is 14 residues. Germline lookup yields CDR1 GTSNPN and CDR2 SVGIG (reference sequence). J lost 6 bases, V lost 0 bases, and 5 bases had no gene match. In DNA, the CDR3 is TGTGCCTGGAGTGTCCGGGACAGGGTAAATGGCTACACCTTC. This gives the protein CAWSVRDRVNGYTF.

This clone was detected a few times. The chain links TRBV11-2 to TRBJ1-5, with D possibly TRBD1 on 5 matching bases. The CDR3 totals 15 residues. Trimming pared 0 bases from V and 7 bases from J, leaving 13 bases between. CDR1 is SGHAT and CDR2 is FQNNGV in the germline V gene. The CDR3 reads CASSLDRLGGQPQHF. Written as DNA, the CDR3 is TGTGCCAGCAGCTTAGACCGCCTGGGGGGACAGCCCCAGCATTTT.

The rearrangement joins TRBV2 to TRBJ1-1; D uncertain. The V end was cut by 3 bases, the J end by 0 bases, with 11 bases between. Germline V gene data show CDR1 as SNHLY and CDR2 as FYNNEI. The CDR3 consists of 15 residues. The CDR3 reads CASSDEGSLNTEAFF. DNA of the CDR3: TGTGCCAGCAGTGACGAGGGATCCCTGAACACTGAAGCTTTCTTT. The full variable domain, in which reference TRBV2 and TRBJ1-1 provide the parts outside the CDR3, is EPEVTQTPSHQVTQMGQEVILRCVPISNHLYFYWYRQILGQKVEFLVSFYNNEISEKSEIFDDQFSVERPDGSNFTLKIRSTKLEDSAMYFCASSDEGSLNTEAFFGQGTRLTVV.

V and J are TRBV2 and TRBJ2-5; D ambiguous. The CDR3 length is 13 residues. V gave up 8 bases and J gave up 0 bases, with 10 bases separating them. Germline V gene sequence: CDR1 SNHLY, CDR2 FYNNEI. The CDR3 spells CASLTSYQETQYF. CDR3 DNA sequence: TGTGCCAGCCTGACATCGTACCAAGAGACCCAGTACTTC.

The CDR3 nucleotides are TGTGCCAGCAAAGAAGTTGAGGAAAAACTGTTTTTT. It is translated as CASKEVEEKLFF. The J gene is TRBJ1-4, the V gene TRBV28; unclear D gene. V lost 7 bases, J lost 8 bases, and 11 bases lay in between. The CDR3 contains 12 residues. Germline V CDR1 and CDR2: MDHEN, SYDVKM.